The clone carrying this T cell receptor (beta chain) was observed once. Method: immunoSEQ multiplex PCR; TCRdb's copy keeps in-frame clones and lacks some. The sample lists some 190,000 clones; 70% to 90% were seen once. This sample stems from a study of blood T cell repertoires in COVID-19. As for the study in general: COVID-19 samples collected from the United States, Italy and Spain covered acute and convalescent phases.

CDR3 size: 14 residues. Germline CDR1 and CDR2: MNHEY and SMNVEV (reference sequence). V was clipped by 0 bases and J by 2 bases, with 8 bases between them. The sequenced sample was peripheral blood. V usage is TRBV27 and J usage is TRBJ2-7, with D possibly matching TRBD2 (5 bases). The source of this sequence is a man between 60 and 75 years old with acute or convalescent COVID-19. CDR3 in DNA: TGTGCCAGCAGTTTATCGTTGGGAGCCTACGAGCAGTACTTC. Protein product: CASSLSLGAYEQYF.